This T cell receptor (beta chain) comes out of a study of blood T cell repertoires in COVID-19. Background on the study: Samples came from the United States, Italy and Spain, spanning acute and convalescent COVID-19.

Authors' methods: By means of reference gene primer amplification, nucleated cell counts were estimated. The protocol was immunoSEQ multiplex PCR, while the TCRdb copy is restricted to in-frame clones and leaves out a portion. V and J calls and clone size are those listed in that table; D and trimming were worked out from the DNA. The data hold a few hundred thousand clones, with roughly nine tenths observed a single time. V lost 4 bases and J lost 14, with 15 bases in between. The CDR3 has 13 residues. The germline V gene has CDR1 MDHEN and CDR2 SYDVKM. This clone has just a few counts. Sequences were obtained from peripheral blood. The chain carries TRBV28 and TRBJ1-6; D possibly corresponds to TRBD1 (5 bases). This TCR came from a woman aged 30 to 39 with COVID-19, enrolled during active disease. This CDR3 is CASSWRDPGALHF. Written as DNA, the CDR3 is TGTGCCAGCAGTTGGAGGGACCCCGGGGCCCTCCACTTT.